The rows below give T cell receptor beta chains drawn from one sample of a study of post-analysis software for immune sequencing data. TCRdb re-derived calls from the PCR reads in MiXCR, one entry per CDR3 protein. The profile covers some 190,000 distinct CDR3 sequences, with about 30% appearing a single time and around 3.2% taken by the ten largest. Sequenced: blood. Every receptor here comes from a girl younger than 18 with multiple sclerosis. The CDR3 runs from the conserved cysteine through the conserved F or W. Fields, in order: J gene, D gene, clone size, V gene, CDR3 protein, CDR3 DNA. D genes are given only for firm matches. Size is omitted from some rows. Given values are once, few, many or a class for expanded clones.

j_gene: TRBJ1-2
d_gene: NA
abundance: NA
v_gene: TRBV12-3/TRBV12-4
CDR3aa: CASSLGGRLGGYTF
CDR3nt: TGTGCCAGCAGTTTAGGGGGCCGACTCGGGGGCTACACCTTC

j_gene: TRBJ2-1
d_gene: NA
abundance: NA
v_gene: TRBV6-5
CDR3aa: CASSEGAGWRNEQFF
CDR3nt: TGTGCCAGCAGCGAGGGGGCGGGATGGCGCAATGAGCAGTTCTTC

j_gene: TRBJ1-2
d_gene: NA
abundance: once
v_gene: TRBV29-1
CDR3aa: CSVEDRRGYTF
CDR3nt: TGCAGCGTTGAAGACCGGAGAGGCTACACCTTC

j_gene: TRBJ1-5
d_gene: NA
abundance: few
v_gene: TRBV27
CDR3aa: CASRLNPGGQPQHF
CDR3nt: TGTGCCAGCAGGCTAAACCCCGGCGGTCAGCCCCAGCATTTT

j_gene: TRBJ1-2
d_gene: NA
abundance: NA
v_gene: TRBV5-1
CDR3aa: CASSDRDRLNYGYTF
CDR3nt: TGCGCCAGCAGCGACCGGGACCGACTTAACTATGGCTACACCTTC

j_gene: TRBJ2-5
d_gene: TRBD2
abundance: many
v_gene: TRBV20-1
CDR3aa: CSARDPRGGGETQYF
CDR3nt: TGCAGTGCTAGAGATCCCCGGGGGGGAGGAGAGACCCAGTACTTC

j_gene: TRBJ2-7
d_gene: TRBD2
abundance: NA
v_gene: TRBV5-6
CDR3aa: CASSFRLAGARNEQYF
CDR3nt: TGTGCCAGCAGCTTCCGACTAGCGGGAGCGAGAAACGAGCAGTACTTC

j_gene: TRBJ1-1
d_gene: TRBD1
abundance: few
v_gene: TRBV27
CDR3aa: CASRSSGGNTEAFF
CDR3nt: TGTGCCAGCAGGTCGTCAGGGGGGAACACTGAAGCTTTCTTT

j_gene: TRBJ1-2
d_gene: TRBD1
abundance: NA
v_gene: TRBV5-4
CDR3aa: CASSFSNTRTGGSYGYTF
CDR3nt: TGTGCCAGCAGCTTTTCTAACACCAGGACAGGGGGATCCTATGGCTACACCTTC

j_gene: TRBJ2-7
d_gene: TRBD2
abundance: NA
v_gene: TRBV18
CDR3aa: CASSPPGSGGSYEQYF
CDR3nt: TGTGCCAGCTCACCACCGGGTAGCGGGGGCTCCTACGAGCAGTACTTC

j_gene: TRBJ2-3
d_gene: NA
abundance: NA
v_gene: TRBV5-1
CDR3aa: CASSLEVLGGAGTDTQYF
CDR3nt: TGCGCCAGCAGCTTGGAGGTCCTTGGCGGGGCCGGCACAGATACGCAGTATTTT

j_gene: TRBJ2-3
d_gene: NA
abundance: many
v_gene: TRBV29-1
CDR3aa: CSAWDRGSSTDTQYF
CDR3nt: TGCAGCGCCTGGGACCGGGGGTCAAGCACAGATACGCAGTATTTT

j_gene: TRBJ2-3
d_gene: TRBD2
abundance: NA
v_gene: TRBV6-6
CDR3aa: CASGLTSGSSDTQYF
CDR3nt: TGTGCCAGCGGGTTGACTAGCGGGAGCTCAGATACGCAGTATTTT

j_gene: TRBJ2-2
d_gene: TRBD2
abundance: once
v_gene: TRBV9
CDR3aa: CASSGGGLNTGERFF
CDR3nt: TGTGCCAGCAGCGGGGGGGGTTTGAACACCGGGGAGCGGTTTTTT

j_gene: TRBJ2-7
d_gene: NA
abundance: many
v_gene: TRBV29-1
CDR3aa: CSVAYPGVYEQYF
CDR3nt: TGCAGCGTGGCTTATCCCGGGGTCTACGAGCAGTACTTC

j_gene: TRBJ2-1
d_gene: TRBD1
abundance: NA
v_gene: TRBV28
CDR3aa: CASRQDRVTYNEQFF
CDR3nt: TGTGCCAGCAGACAAGACAGGGTAACCTACAATGAGCAGTTCTTC

j_gene: TRBJ2-3
d_gene: NA
abundance: many
v_gene: TRBV7-9
CDR3aa: CASSSQIGMRTDTQYF
CDR3nt: TGTGCCAGCAGCTCCCAAATCGGGATGAGGACAGATACGCAGTATTTT

j_gene: TRBJ2-1
d_gene: TRBD1
abundance: NA
v_gene: TRBV5-1
CDR3aa: CASAPGQYNEQFF
CDR3nt: TGCGCCAGCGCTCCGGGACAGTACAATGAGCAGTTCTTC

j_gene: TRBJ2-1
d_gene: NA
abundance: few
v_gene: TRBV20-1
CDR3aa: CSARDPALPYNEQFF
CDR3nt: TGCAGTGCTAGAGATCCGGCACTCCCCTACAATGAGCAGTTCTTC

j_gene: TRBJ2-1
d_gene: NA
abundance: many
v_gene: TRBV28
CDR3aa: CASRWGGGDRYNEQFF
CDR3nt: TGTGCCAGCAGGTGGGGAGGAGGGGACCGCTACAATGAGCAGTTCTTC

j_gene: TRBJ2-7
d_gene: NA
abundance: NA
v_gene: TRBV28
CDR3aa: CASSFDYSYEQYF
CDR3nt: TGTGCCAGCAGTTTCGACTACTCCTACGAGCAGTACTTC

j_gene: TRBJ2-7
d_gene: TRBD2
abundance: many
v_gene: TRBV7-2
CDR3aa: CASSRGGDGTYEQYF
CDR3nt: TGTGCCAGCAGCCGGGGAGGGGACGGTACCTACGAGCAGTACTTC

j_gene: TRBJ1-1
d_gene: NA
abundance: NA
v_gene: TRBV6-5
CDR3aa: CASSYSSYGGFTEAFF
CDR3nt: TGTGCCAGCAGTTACTCGAGTTATGGCGGCTTCACTGAAGCTTTCTTT

j_gene: TRBJ2-2
d_gene: TRBD2
abundance: NA
v_gene: TRBV12-3/TRBV12-4
CDR3aa: CASRSSGRETGELFF
CDR3nt: TGTGCCAGCAGATCTAGCGGACGGGAAACCGGGGAGCTGTTTTTT

j_gene: TRBJ1-3
d_gene: TRBD1
abundance: NA
v_gene: TRBV11-2
CDR3aa: CASRLQGASGNTIYF
CDR3nt: TGTGCCAGCAGACTTCAGGGGGCATCGGGAAACACCATATATTTT

j_gene: TRBJ1-4
d_gene: TRBD1
abundance: few
v_gene: TRBV18
CDR3aa: CASSRTGGMGDEKLFF
CDR3nt: TGTGCCAGCTCACGGACAGGGGGCATGGGCGATGAAAAACTGTTTTTT

j_gene: TRBJ1-1
d_gene: NA
abundance: few
v_gene: TRBV12-3/TRBV12-4
CDR3aa: CASSSTAGAFF
CDR3nt: TGTGCCAGCAGTTCTACGGCGGGAGCTTTCTTT

j_gene: TRBJ2-1
d_gene: NA
abundance: few
v_gene: TRBV3-1
CDR3aa: CASSPSTSSYNEQFF
CDR3nt: TGTGCCAGCAGCCCATCCACGAGCTCCTACAATGAGCAGTTCTTC

j_gene: TRBJ2-7
d_gene: NA
abundance: NA
v_gene: TRBV28
CDR3aa: CASILGGTGRYEQYF
CDR3nt: NA

j_gene: TRBJ2-5
d_gene: NA
abundance: many
v_gene: TRBV15
CDR3aa: CATSRDFRGGSEQYF
CDR3nt: TGTGCCACCAGCAGAGATTTCAGGGGCGGTTCTGAGCAGTACTTC

j_gene: TRBJ1-2
d_gene: NA
abundance: NA
v_gene: TRBV7-6
CDR3aa: CAGSPRQEHGENYGYTF
CDR3nt: TGTGCCGGCAGCCCGCGACAGGAGCATGGGGAGAACTATGGCTACACCTTC

j_gene: TRBJ2-5
d_gene: NA
abundance: many
v_gene: TRBV28
CDR3aa: CASSFPGTETQYF
CDR3nt: TGTGCCAGCAGTTTCCCCGGGACGGAGACCCAGTACTTC

j_gene: TRBJ2-5
d_gene: TRBD2
abundance: NA
v_gene: TRBV10-3
CDR3aa: CAISEAGLAGGAHEQYF
CDR3nt: TGTGCCATCAGTGAGGCGGGACTAGCGGGAGGCGCCCATGAGCAGTACTTC

j_gene: TRBJ2-5
d_gene: NA
abundance: NA
v_gene: TRBV11-2
CDR3aa: CASSLGTGRKTQYF
CDR3nt: TGTGCCAGTAGCTTAGGTACAGGGCGTAAGACCCAGTACTTC

j_gene: TRBJ2-1
d_gene: TRBD2
abundance: NA
v_gene: TRBV3-1
CDR3aa: CASSQAKSGLAYNEQFF
CDR3nt: TGTGCCAGCAGCCAAGCCAAGTCCGGACTAGCGTACAATGAGCAGTTCTTC

j_gene: TRBJ1-5
d_gene: NA
abundance: NA
v_gene: TRBV3-1
CDR3aa: CASSLAGGGDQPQHF
CDR3nt: TGTGCCAGCAGCCTGGCTGGGGGAGGCGATCAGCCCCAGCATTTT

j_gene: TRBJ2-6
d_gene: TRBD2
abundance: NA
v_gene: TRBV11-2
CDR3aa: CASSSLSGGASGANVLTF
CDR3nt: TGTGCCAGCAGCTCCTTGAGCGGGGGGGCTTCGGGGGCCAACGTCCTGACTTTC

j_gene: TRBJ2-1
d_gene: NA
abundance: NA
v_gene: TRBV4-2
CDR3aa: CASSPARGASEQFF
CDR3nt: TGTGCCAGCAGCCCTGCGCGAGGAGCGTCGGAGCAGTTCTTC

j_gene: TRBJ2-5
d_gene: NA
abundance: NA
v_gene: TRBV5-1
CDR3aa: CASSYTTGPGEAQYF
CDR3nt: TGCGCCAGCAGCTACACTACGGGACCGGGAGAGGCCCAGTACTTC

j_gene: TRBJ1-5
d_gene: NA
abundance: few
v_gene: TRBV2
CDR3aa: CASSERWGSQPQHF
CDR3nt: TGTGCCAGCAGCGAACGGTGGGGTTCCCAGCCCCAGCATTTT

j_gene: TRBJ1-6
d_gene: NA
abundance: NA
v_gene: TRBV2
CDR3aa: CASGTATSSPLHF
CDR3nt: TGTGCCAGCGGCACGGCGACGAGTTCACCCCTCCACTTT

j_gene: TRBJ1-1
d_gene: TRBD1
abundance: few
v_gene: TRBV5-1
CDR3aa: CASSQTSYGTGGLNAFF
CDR3nt: TGCGCCAGCAGCCAGACCTCGTACGGGACAGGGGGCCTAAACGCTTTCTTT

j_gene: TRBJ1-4
d_gene: NA
abundance: many
v_gene: TRBV7-2
CDR3aa: CASSLGLVTTNEKLFF
CDR3nt: TGTGCCAGCAGCTTAGGATTAGTCACAACTAATGAAAAACTGTTTTTT

j_gene: TRBJ2-1
d_gene: TRBD2
abundance: NA
v_gene: TRBV7-9
CDR3aa: CASSLASGSVNEQFF
CDR3nt: TGTGCCAGCAGCTTAGCTAGCGGGAGCGTTAATGAGCAGTTCTTC

j_gene: TRBJ2-5
d_gene: TRBD1
abundance: many
v_gene: TRBV29-1
CDR3aa: CSAKTGQQETQYF
CDR3nt: TGCAGCGCCAAGACGGGACAGCAAGAGACCCAGTACTTC

j_gene: TRBJ1-2
d_gene: NA
abundance: many
v_gene: TRBV12-3/TRBV12-4
CDR3aa: CASSRPEGRGYGYTF
CDR3nt: TGTGCCAGCAGCCGCCCGGAGGGGAGGGGCTATGGCTACACCTTC

j_gene: TRBJ2-1
d_gene: TRBD1
abundance: NA
v_gene: TRBV5-1
CDR3aa: CASSLGTGDNEQFF
CDR3nt: TGCGCCAGCAGCCTCGGGACAGGGGACAATGAGCAGTTCTTC

j_gene: TRBJ2-7
d_gene: TRBD1
abundance: few
v_gene: TRBV11-2
CDR3aa: CASSFWDSRDEQYF
CDR3nt: TGTGCCAGCAGCTTCTGGGACAGCCGGGACGAGCAGTACTTC

j_gene: TRBJ2-7
d_gene: NA
abundance: NA
v_gene: TRBV9
CDR3aa: CASSVVGFSYEQYF
CDR3nt: TGTGCCAGCAGCGTAGTGGGCTTCTCCTACGAGCAGTACTTC

j_gene: TRBJ1-6
d_gene: NA
abundance: NA
v_gene: TRBV5-6
CDR3aa: CASSLGGRLNPPLHF
CDR3nt: TGTGCCAGCAGCTTGGGGGGACGTCTGAATCCACCCCTCCACTTT